The clone carrying this T cell receptor beta chain occurred once. Original processing methods: By means of reference gene primer amplification, nucleated cell counts were estimated. TCRdb's copy holds only in-frame clones and misses some; the assay was immunoSEQ multiplex PCR. The D gene and trimming were derived from the DNA, and the V and J assignments and clone size from that table. Found here are about 140,000 clones, around 85% of them singletons; the top ten hold about 4.7%. The sample is drawn from a study of blood T cell repertoires in COVID-19. About the study: The cDNA or gDNA used as material had been derived from T cells, B-cell-depleted T cells, or PBMCs.

The germline gives CDR1 SGDLS, CDR2 YYNGEE. V gave up 3 bases and J gave up 6 bases; unmatched junction bases: 7. This CDR3 region has 15 residues. Input material: peripheral blood. The receptor was isolated from a human donor in a cohort sampled during active COVID-19. V usage is TRBV9 and J usage is TRBJ2-3, with 10 bases fitting TRBD2. CDR3 residues: CASSGSGRPTDTQYF. Written as DNA, the CDR3 is TGTGCCAGCAGCGGTAGCGGGAGGCCTACGGATACGCAGTATTTT.